Shown below are 15 T cell receptor beta chains from a single sample sequenced in a study of cytomegalovirus exposure and HLA in healthy donors. Primers for the PCR totalled 60 Vbeta and 13 Jbeta. Assay used: immunoSEQ multiplex PCR; TCRdb lists only in-frame clones, some missing. This table has more than 90,000 clones, 65% to 75% appearing once. The sample comprised PBMCs. All receptors derive from a man aged 25 to 40 in good health and CMV-seropositive.

V is TRBV2 and J is TRBJ2-3; D not resolved. The CDR3 length is 11 residues. Germline V gene sequence: CDR1 SNHLY, CDR2 FYNNEI. V was shortened by 8 bases and J by 4 bases, with 7 bases between the two germline ends. In DNA, the CDR3 is TGTGCCAGCCCCCCGTCAGATACGCAGTATTTT. Its protein product is CASPPSDTQYF.

The rearrangement joins TRBV5-6 to TRBJ1-1; weak D call: TRBD1 (6 bases). Germline lookup yields CDR1 SGHDT and CDR2 YYEEEE. The CDR3 length is 14 residues. The V end lost 2 bases, the J end lost 4 bases, and 12 bases lay between the germline ends. CDR3 coding DNA: TGTGCCAGCAGCTTAGGGTGGGGGCGCACTGAAGCTTTCTTT. Amino acids: CASSLGWGRTEAFF. Drawing the rest from reference TRBV5-6 and TRBJ1-1, the complete variable domain is DAGVTQSPTHLIKTRGQQVTLRCSPKSGHDTVSWYQQALGQGPQFIFQYYEEEERQRGNFPDRFSGHQFPNYSSELNVNALLLGDSALYLCASSLGWGRTEAFFGQGTRLTVV.

The J gene is TRBJ2-7, the V gene TRBV11-3; 10 bases are a match to TRBD1. This CDR3 contains 15 residues. Germline-derived CDR1 and CDR2 are SGHNT and YENEEA. Trimming cost V 10 bases and J 3 bases; bases outside gene matches: 12. This CDR3 reads CANRALGDRGYEQYF. In DNA, the CDR3 is TGTGCCAACAGGGCCTTGGGGGACAGGGGCTACGAGCAGTACTTC.

In this sample, this clone turned up a few times. The chain joins TRBV6-1 to TRBJ1-2; no definite D call. Germline CDR1 MNHNS, CDR2 SASEGT. This CDR3 comprises 10 residues. With 7 bases removed from V and 6 bases from J, the gap between germline ends came to 6 bases. The CDR3 sequence is CASNGNGYTF. The CDR3 bases are TGTGCCAGCAACGGGAATGGCTACACCTTC.

The chain joins TRBV11-2 to TRBJ2-7; 7 nucleotides agree with TRBD1. This CDR3 is built from 13 residues. The J segment lost 6 bases and the V segment lost 5 bases, leaving 7 bases of the junction unmatched. CDR1 is SGHAT, CDR2 FQNNGV, per germline. For the CDR3, the DNA is TGTGCCAGCAGCCGGACAGGCTCGCCCGAGCAGTACTTC. As protein: CASSRTGSPEQYF.

The chain combines TRBV27 with TRBJ1-2; 8 nucleotides line up with TRBD1. The CDR3 loop spans 13 amino acids. CDR1 is MNHEY, CDR2 SMNVEV, per germline (reference sequence). V shed 6 bases and J 3 bases; nucleotides not matched to a gene: 3. CDR3 sequence (DNA): TGTGCCAGCAGGCAGGGGGCTGACTATGGCTACACCTTC. Its protein product is CASRQGADYGYTF.

The chain links TRBV6-6 to TRBJ2-7; no clear D gene. The germline V and J ends were trimmed by 5 bases and 2 bases, with 13 bases remaining between them. CDR3 length: 14 amino acids. The germline CDR1 and CDR2 sequences are MNHNY and SVGAGI (reference sequence). CDR3 coding DNA: TGTGCCAGCAGTCACAACAGCCGTACCTACGAGCAGTACTTC. Translating it yields CASSHNSRTYEQYF.

The CDR3 DNA reads as TGCGCCAGCAGCTTGAGTGGAGAGGGATTTCAGCCCCAGCATTTT. Translated: CASSLSGEGFQPQHF. V is TRBV5-1 and J is TRBJ1-5, with D hard to call. Germline CDR1 SGHRS, CDR2 YFSETQ. Trimming stripped 1 base from V and 6 bases from J, with 14 bases between. CDR3 size: 15 residues.

The rearrangement uses TRBV14 and TRBJ2-1; D is perhaps TRBD2 (6 bases). Germline V gene sequence: CDR1 SGHDN, CDR2 FVKESK. This CDR3 has 12 amino acids. V lost 8 bases and J 8 bases, leaving 13 bases between the germline ends. This chain's CDR3 is CASSGGGYEQFF. In DNA, the CDR3 is TGTGCCAGCTCGGGTGGGGGGTATGAGCAGTTCTTC. Drawing the rest from reference TRBV14 and TRBJ2-1, the complete variable domain is EAGVTQFPSHSVIEKGQTVTLRCDPISGHDNLYWYRRVMGKEIKFLLHFVKESKQDESGMPNNRFLAERTGGTYSTLKVQPAELEDSGVYFCASSGGGYEQFFGPGTRLTVL.

The V gene is TRBV4-3, the J gene TRBJ2-3; 7 bases fit TRBD2. The germline CDR1 and CDR2 sequences are LGHNA and YSLEER. V lost 3 bases and J lost 6; bases outside the gene matches: 6. The CDR3 has 14 amino acids. CDR3: CASSQGGGVDTQYF. CDR3 nucleotides: TGCGCCAGCAGCCAGGGGGGAGGGGTGGATACGCAGTATTTT.

This rearrangement joins TRBV9 to TRBJ1-1; D may be TRBD1 (5 bases). Trimming took off 3 bases at V and 1 base at J, with 16 bases between the two ends. The CDR3 is 16 residues long. In germline, CDR1 is SGDLS, CDR2 YYNGEE. The CDR3 DNA reads as TGTGCCAGCAGCGCCCAATCGGGACTGACGAACACTGAAGCTTTCTTT. It is translated as CASSAQSGLTNTEAFF.

This clone has more than one count but fewer than ten. The chain recombines TRBV30 with TRBJ1-1; tentative D call: TRBD1 (5 bases). V shed 4 bases and J shed 0 bases, with 18 bases lying between them. Germline CDR1 GTSNPN, CDR2 SVGIG (reference sequence). The CDR3 consists of 16 residues. This CDR3 reads CAWILPTTGMNTEAFF. CDR3 sequence (DNA): TGTGCCTGGATCCTACCCACAACAGGCATGAACACTGAAGCTTTCTTT. Variable domain in full (rest from reference TRBV30 and TRBJ1-1): SQTIHQWPATLVQPVGSPLSLECTVEGTSNPNLYWYRQAAGRGLQLLFYSVGIGQISSEVPQNLSASRPQDRQFILSSKKLLLSDSGFYLCAWILPTTGMNTEAFFGQGTRLTVV.

The chain links TRBV1 to TRBJ2-7; the listed D gene, TRBD2, was not tested against the DNA. TRBV1 is classified as a pseudogene. This CDR3 contains 17 residues. The CDR3 sequence: CTSSQGTLAARSYEQYF. CDR3 nucleotide sequence: TGCACCAGCAGCCAGGGGACTCTAGCGGCGCGCTCCTACGAGCAGTACTTC.

The table lists this clone with a few counts. This rearrangement joins TRBV4-3 to TRBJ1-4; TRBD1 matches 9 bases. This CDR3 has 17 residues. The V and J ends lost 0 bases and 6 bases, in that order; junction bases with no gene match: 8. Per germline, CDR1 LGHNA and CDR2 YSLEER. CDR3 amino acids: CASSQDPGTGRDEKLFF. The CDR3 DNA is TGCGCCAGCAGCCAAGACCCTGGGACAGGGCGGGATGAAAAACTGTTTTTT.

This chain uses TRBV28 with TRBJ2-2, with TRBD2 matching over 13 bases. The CDR3 covers 16 residues. The V gene's germline CDR1 is MDHEN and CDR2 SYDVKM. V shed 5 bases and J 4 bases; nucleotides not matched to a gene: 4. The CDR3 loop is CASSLRTSGGTGELFF. Written as DNA, the CDR3 is TGTGCCAGCAGTCTCCGGACTAGCGGGGGCACCGGGGAGCTGTTTTTT.